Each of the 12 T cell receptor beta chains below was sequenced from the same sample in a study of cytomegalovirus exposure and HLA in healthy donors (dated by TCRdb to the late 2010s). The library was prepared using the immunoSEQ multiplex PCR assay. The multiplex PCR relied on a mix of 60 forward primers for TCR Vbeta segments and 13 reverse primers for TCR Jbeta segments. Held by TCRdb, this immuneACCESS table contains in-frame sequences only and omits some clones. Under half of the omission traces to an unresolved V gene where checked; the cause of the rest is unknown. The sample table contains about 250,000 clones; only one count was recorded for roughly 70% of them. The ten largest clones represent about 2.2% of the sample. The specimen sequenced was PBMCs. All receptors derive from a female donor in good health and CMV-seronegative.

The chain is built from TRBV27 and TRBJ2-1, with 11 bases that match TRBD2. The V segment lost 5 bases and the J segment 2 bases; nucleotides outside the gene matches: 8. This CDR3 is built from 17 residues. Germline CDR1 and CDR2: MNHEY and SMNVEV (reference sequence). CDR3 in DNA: TGTGCCAGCAGTCCCGACCTTAGCGGGAGGGCCTACAATGAGCAGTTCTTC. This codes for CASSPDLSGRAYNEQFF.

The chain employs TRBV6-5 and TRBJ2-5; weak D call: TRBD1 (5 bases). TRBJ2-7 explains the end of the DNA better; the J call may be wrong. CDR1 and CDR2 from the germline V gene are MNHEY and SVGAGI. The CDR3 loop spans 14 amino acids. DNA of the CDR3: TGTGCCAGCAGTTACTCAGGGGCCCAATACGAGCAGTACTTC. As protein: CASSYSGAQYEQYF.

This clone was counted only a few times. The CDR3 reads CASSLTGQVYNEQFF. In DNA form, the CDR3 reads TGTGCCAGCAGCTTAACGGGACAGGTATACAATGAGCAGTTCTTC. V and J are TRBV11-2 and TRBJ2-1, with 8 nucleotides matching TRBD1. This CDR3 contains 15 residues. V lost 2 bases to trimming and J lost 4 bases; unmatched junction nucleotides: 4. CDR1 is SGHAT and CDR2 is FQNNGV in the germline V gene.

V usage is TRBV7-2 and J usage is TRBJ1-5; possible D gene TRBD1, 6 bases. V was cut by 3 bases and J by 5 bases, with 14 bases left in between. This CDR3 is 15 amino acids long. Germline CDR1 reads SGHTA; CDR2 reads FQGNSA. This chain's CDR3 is CASSLYGTQDQPQHF. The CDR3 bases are TGTGCCAGCAGCTTGTACGGGACACAAGATCAGCCCCAGCATTTT.

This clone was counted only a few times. CDR3 amino acids: CASSPEGGHGYGYTF. The DNA of the CDR3 is TGTGCCAGCAGTCCCGAGGGGGGGCACGGCTATGGCTACACCTTC. The rearrangement uses TRBV6-4 and TRBJ1-2; D is possibly TRBD1 (6 bases). Germline V gives CDR1 MRHNA, CDR2 SNTAGT. This CDR3 is built from 15 residues. V was cut by 5 bases and J by 4 bases, with 17 bases left in between.

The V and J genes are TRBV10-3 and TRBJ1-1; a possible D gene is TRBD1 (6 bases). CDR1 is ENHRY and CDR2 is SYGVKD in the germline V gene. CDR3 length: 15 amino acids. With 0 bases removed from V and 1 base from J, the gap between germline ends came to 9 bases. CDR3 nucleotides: TGTGCCATCAGTGAGTCTGGGGGCTGGAACACTGAAGCTTTCTTT. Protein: CAISESGGWNTEAFF.

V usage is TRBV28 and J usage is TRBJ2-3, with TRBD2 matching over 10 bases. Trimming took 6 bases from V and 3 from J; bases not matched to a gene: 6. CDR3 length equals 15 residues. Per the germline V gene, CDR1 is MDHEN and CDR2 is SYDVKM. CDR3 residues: CASRPGTSATDTQYF. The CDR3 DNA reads TGTGCCAGCAGGCCCGGGACTAGCGCGACAGATACGCAGTATTTT.

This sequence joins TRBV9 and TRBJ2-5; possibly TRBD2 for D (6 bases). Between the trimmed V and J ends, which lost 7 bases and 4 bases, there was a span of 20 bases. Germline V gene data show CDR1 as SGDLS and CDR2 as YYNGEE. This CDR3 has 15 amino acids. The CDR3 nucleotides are TGTGCCAGCGCGGGGCCGCCGGGAACGGGAGAGACCCAGTACTTC. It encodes CASAGPPGTGETQYF. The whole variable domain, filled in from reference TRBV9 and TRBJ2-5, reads DSGVTQTPKHLITATGQRVTLRCSPRSGDLSVYWYQQSLDQGLQFLIQYYNGEERAKGNILERFSAQQFPDLHSELNLSSLELGDSALYFCASAGPPGTGETQYFGPGTRLLVL.

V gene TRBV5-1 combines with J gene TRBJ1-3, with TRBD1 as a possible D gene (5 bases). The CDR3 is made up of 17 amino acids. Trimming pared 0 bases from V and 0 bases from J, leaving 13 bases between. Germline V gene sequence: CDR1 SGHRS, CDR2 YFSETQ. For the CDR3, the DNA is TGCGCCAGCAGCTTGGAGATTGGGGCTCACTCTGGAAACACCATATATTTT. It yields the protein CASSLEIGAHSGNTIYF.

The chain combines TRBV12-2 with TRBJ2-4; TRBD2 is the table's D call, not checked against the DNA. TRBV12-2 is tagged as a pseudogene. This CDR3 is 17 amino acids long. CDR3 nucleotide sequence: TGTGCAAGTCCTCTGACTAGCGGGAACCCTCGGGAAAACATTCAGTACTTC. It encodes CASPLTSGNPRENIQYF.

Here the CDR3 DNA reads TGTGCCAGCAGTTCCCCCTCCCCCCCGGGACTCCGGCATCACAATTTGGAGCAGTTCTTC. Its protein product is CASSSPSPPGLRHHNLEQFF. The rearrangement links TRBV27 to TRBJ2-1; maybe TRBD2 (6 bases). Per the germline V gene, CDR1 is MNHEY and CDR2 is SMNVEV (reference sequence). Trimming stripped 4 bases from V and 10 bases from J, with 35 bases between. The CDR3 runs 20 residues.

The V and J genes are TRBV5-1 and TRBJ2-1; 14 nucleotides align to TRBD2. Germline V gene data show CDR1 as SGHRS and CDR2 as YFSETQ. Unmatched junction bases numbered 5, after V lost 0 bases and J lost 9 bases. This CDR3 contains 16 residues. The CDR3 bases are TGCGCCAGCAGCTTGGGGGGAGGACTAGCGGGAGGTGAGCAGTTCTTC. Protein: CASSLGGGLAGGEQFF.